These T cell receptor beta chains were read from a single sample in a study of type 1 regulatory T cells. TCRdb passed the reads through MiXCR, listing each CDR3 protein once. Of about 100,000 distinct CDR3 sequences in the sample, roughly 31% were seen once. Sequencing used CD4+ T cells, either the whole sample or a sorted fraction (not recorded which). These receptor sequences come from a human donor in good health. The CDR3 runs from the conserved cysteine through the conserved F or W. A D gene is named only where the DNA matches it firmly. Size is omitted from some rows. Given values are once, few, many or a class for expanded clones.

D: -
V: TRBV20-1
size: medium-sized
J: TRBJ1-2
CDR3: CSARRDDSYGYTF
DNA: TGCAGTGCTAGGAGGGACGATAGCTATGGCTACACCTTC

D: TRBD1
V: TRBV6-1
size: few
J: TRBJ2-7
CDR3: CASSNRDRAAYEQYF
DNA: TGTGCCAGCAGTAACCGGGACAGGGCGGCCTACGAGCAGTACTTC

D: -
V: TRBV20-1
size: -
J: TRBJ2-3
CDR3: CSANGPQTDTQYF
DNA: TGCAGTGCCAATGGGCCTCAAACAGATACGCAGTATTTT

D: -
V: TRBV6-1
size: few
J: TRBJ2-3
CDR3: CASSRIFTDTQYF
DNA: TGTGCCAGCAGTCGAATCTTCACAGATACGCAGTATTTT

D: -
V: TRBV6-5
size: -
J: TRBJ1-2
CDR3: CASNRTGLGYTF
DNA: TGTGCCAGCAACCGTACAGGTCTCGGCTACACCTTC

D: TRBD1
V: TRBV2
size: -
J: TRBJ2-7
CDR3: CASSWDSTYEQYF
DNA: TGTGCCAGCAGTTGGGACAGCACCTACGAGCAGTACTTC

D: -
V: TRBV4-1
size: few
J: TRBJ1-1
CDR3: CASSGPLKNTEAFF
DNA: TGCGCCAGCAGCGGACCCCTTAAGAACACTGAAGCTTTCTTT

D: TRBD2
V: TRBV19
size: -
J: TRBJ2-2
CDR3: CASSTGLAGGAGELFF
DNA: TGTGCCAGTAGTACAGGACTAGCGGGAGGTGCCGGGGAGCTGTTTTTT

D: -
V: TRBV5-1
size: few
J: TRBJ2-1
CDR3: CASSLSAPNEQFF
DNA: TGCGCCAGCAGCTTGTCAGCCCCGAATGAGCAGTTCTTC

D: -
V: TRBV5-5
size: few
J: TRBJ1-2
CDR3: CASVQGSTYGYTF
DNA: TGTGCCAGCGTTCAAGGTAGTACTTATGGCTACACCTTC

D: TRBD2
V: TRBV20-1
size: few
J: TRBJ2-7
CDR3: CSATILAGEYEQYF
DNA: TGCAGTGCTACTATACTAGCGGGAGAATACGAGCAGTACTTC

D: TRBD2
V: TRBV12-3/TRBV12-4
size: -
J: TRBJ2-2
CDR3: CASSGPSGRDTGELFF
DNA: TGTGCCAGCAGCGGACCGAGCGGGAGAGACACCGGGGAGCTGTTTTTT

D: -
V: TRBV12-3/TRBV12-4
size: few
J: TRBJ2-3
CDR3: CASSLRSDFSADTQYF
DNA: TGTGCCAGCAGTTTAAGATCGGACTTCAGCGCAGATACGCAGTATTTT

D: TRBD1
V: TRBV5-1
size: -
J: TRBJ2-5
CDR3: CASSLGGAQTQYF
DNA: TGCGCCAGCAGCTTAGGGGGCGCACAGACCCAGTACTTC

D: -
V: TRBV7-2
size: -
J: TRBJ2-3
CDR3: CASRIGTRPTDTQYF
DNA: TGTGCCAGCCGCATAGGGACACGACCCACAGATACGCAGTATTTT

D: -
V: TRBV5-6
size: few
J: TRBJ1-4
CDR3: CASSLRAGKEKLFF
DNA: TGTGCCAGCAGCTTGAGGGCGGGGAAGGAAAAACTGTTTTTT

D: TRBD2
V: TRBV9
size: -
J: TRBJ2-7
CDR3: CASSQFSGSQYEQYF
DNA: TGTGCCAGCAGCCAATTTAGCGGGAGCCAGTACGAGCAGTACTTC

D: -
V: TRBV20-1
size: -
J: TRBJ2-5
CDR3: CSARRGVSPVTQYF
DNA: TGCAGTGCTAGAAGGGGCGTCAGCCCTGTGACCCAGTACTTC

D: -
V: TRBV15
size: few
J: TRBJ2-3
CDR3: CATSRGVGGRTDTQYF
DNA: TGTGCCACCAGCAGAGGGGTGGGAGGCCGCACAGATACGCAGTATTTT

D: -
V: TRBV7-2
size: few
J: TRBJ2-3
CDR3: CASSFRRLDTQYF
DNA: TGTGCCAGCAGCTTTCGGCGATTGGATACGCAGTATTTT

D: TRBD2
V: TRBV5-1
size: -
J: TRBJ2-1
CDR3: CASSLSFYPSGYNEQFF
DNA: TGCGCCAGCAGCTTGTCTTTTTATCCTAGCGGATACAATGAGCAGTTCTTC

D: TRBD2
V: TRBV7-8
size: few
J: TRBJ2-7
CDR3: CASSLGAAGGYEQYF
DNA: TGTGCCAGCAGCTTAGGTGCAGCGGGAGGTTACGAGCAGTACTTC

D: TRBD1
V: TRBV19
size: -
J: TRBJ2-7
CDR3: CASSRRTGGRNEQYF
DNA: TGTGCCAGTAGTAGGCGGACAGGGGGTAGGAACGAGCAGTACTTC

D: -
V: TRBV6-5
size: -
J: TRBJ1-2
CDR3: CASSYDGAHGYTF
DNA: TGTGCCAGCAGTTACGATGGGGCTCATGGCTACACCTTC

D: -
V: TRBV5-1
size: -
J: TRBJ2-3
CDR3: CASSPQSMGMDTQYF
DNA: TGCGCCAGCAGCCCACAAAGTATGGGAATGGATACGCAGTATTTT

D: TRBD2
V: TRBV5-1
size: -
J: TRBJ2-7
CDR3: CASSLPGTSGYEQYF
DNA: TGTGCCAGCAGTTTACCCGGGACTAGCGGCTACGAGCAGTACTTC

D: -
V: TRBV4-2
size: few
J: TRBJ2-7
CDR3: CASSPYGGREQYF
DNA: TGTGCCAGCAGCCCCTATGGGGGGAGGGAGCAGTACTTC

D: -
V: TRBV7-2
size: -
J: TRBJ2-1
CDR3: CASSLAPGRTYNEQFF
DNA: TGTGCCAGCAGCTTAGCCCCGGGAAGGACCTACAATGAGCAGTTCTTC

D: -
V: TRBV5-1
size: few
J: TRBJ2-3
CDR3: CASSLSGPVADTQYF
DNA: TGCGCCAGCAGCTTAAGCGGACCCGTCGCAGATACGCAGTATTTT

D: TRBD2
V: TRBV27
size: -
J: TRBJ2-3
CDR3: CASSPGTSGRWDTQYF
DNA: TGTGCCAGCAGTCCGGGGACTAGCGGGAGATGGGATACGCAGTATTTT

D: TRBD2
V: TRBV20-1
size: -
J: TRBJ2-7
CDR3: CSANFLGRGSSYEQYF
DNA: TGCAGTGCTAACTTCTTAGGGCGGGGGAGCTCCTACGAGCAGTACTTC

D: -
V: TRBV29-1
size: few
J: TRBJ1-2
CDR3: CSVDPGEGRDYGYTF
DNA: TGCAGCGTTGATCCCGGAGAGGGTAGGGACTATGGCTACACCTTC

D: -
V: TRBV24-1
size: -
J: TRBJ2-1
CDR3: CATSDSYSSYNEQFF
DNA: TGTGCCACCAGTGATTCTTATAGCTCCTACAATGAGCAGTTCTTC

D: TRBD2
V: TRBV5-1
size: few
J: TRBJ2-7
CDR3: CASSTTSGSGYEQYF
DNA: TGCGCCAGCAGCACGACTAGCGGGAGTGGGTACGAGCAGTACTTC

D: TRBD1
V: TRBV28
size: few
J: TRBJ2-7
CDR3: CASRGDRDYEQYF
DNA: TGTGCCAGCAGGGGGGACAGGGACTACGAGCAGTACTTC

D: -
V: TRBV24-1
size: few
J: TRBJ2-1
CDR3: CATSDPTGSRYNEQFF
DNA: TGTGCCACCAGTGATCCAACCGGGAGTCGGTACAATGAGCAGTTCTTC

D: -
V: TRBV11-2
size: -
J: TRBJ2-3
CDR3: CASSLVGGGRDTQYF
DNA: TGTGCCAGCAGCTTAGTGGGGGGCGGCCGAGATACGCAGTATTTT

D: -
V: TRBV19
size: -
J: TRBJ2-3
CDR3: CASTRGLRTDTQYF
DNA: TGTGCCAGTACCAGGGGTCTACGGACAGATACGCAGTATTTT

D: -
V: TRBV7-6
size: once
J: TRBJ2-2
CDR3: CASSLVISRGTGELFF
DNA: TGTGCCAGCAGCTTAGTGATCAGCCGAGGAACCGGGGAGCTGTTTTTT

D: -
V: TRBV4-1
size: -
J: TRBJ2-7
CDR3: CASSQEAVPYEQYF
DNA: TGCGCCAGCAGCCAGGAAGCGGTACCCTACGAGCAGTACTTC

D: -
V: TRBV7-6
size: few
J: TRBJ1-1
CDR3: CASSPRGRSEAFF
DNA: TGTGCCAGCAGCCCTAGGGGCCGGTCTGAAGCTTTCTTT

D: TRBD2
V: TRBV5-5
size: once
J: TRBJ2-1
CDR3: CASSWTSRISNEQFF
DNA: TGTGCCAGCAGCTGGACTAGCAGAATTTCCAATGAGCAGTTCTTC

D: TRBD1
V: TRBV20-1
size: -
J: TRBJ1-5
CDR3: CSANRGGNQPQHF
DNA: TGCAGTGCGAACAGGGGAGGCAATCAGCCCCAGCATTTT

D: -
V: TRBV20-1
size: -
J: TRBJ2-5
CDR3: CSARDSYQETQYF
DNA: TGCAGTGCTAGGGACAGTTACCAAGAGACCCAGTACTTC

D: TRBD2
V: TRBV6-6
size: -
J: TRBJ2-5
CDR3: CASSYLAGGGETQYF
DNA: TGTGCCAGCAGTTACCTGGCGGGGGGGGGTGAGACCCAGTACTTC

D: TRBD1
V: TRBV19
size: -
J: TRBJ1-5
CDR3: CASSPSTGTGANQPQHF
DNA: TGTGCCAGTAGTCCATCCACCGGGACAGGGGCAAATCAGCCCCAGCATTTT

D: -
V: TRBV24-1
size: -
J: TRBJ2-5
CDR3: CATSELGSFGETQYF
DNA: TGTGCCACCAGTGAGTTAGGGTCCTTCGGGGAGACCCAGTACTTC

D: -
V: TRBV12-3/TRBV12-4
size: few
J: TRBJ1-2
CDR3: CASRQDRANYGYTF
DNA: TGTGCCAGCAGACAGGACAGAGCTAACTATGGCTACACCTTC

D: -
V: TRBV6-6
size: -
J: TRBJ1-1
CDR3: CASTRGNSLVSDTEAFF
DNA: TGTGCCAGCACCCGAGGTAACAGTCTGGTTTCTGACACTGAAGCTTTCTTT

D: TRBD2
V: TRBV27
size: once
J: TRBJ2-4
CDR3: CASSDLAGLAKNIQYF
DNA: TGTGCCAGCAGCGACCTAGCGGGACTAGCCAAAAACATTCAGTACTTC

D: TRBD2
V: TRBV20-1
size: -
J: TRBJ2-2
CDR3: CSARSVTSGPTGELFF
DNA: TGCAGTGCTAGATCCGTGACTAGCGGGCCCACCGGGGAGCTGTTTTTT

D: TRBD2
V: TRBV7-9
size: few
J: TRBJ2-3
CDR3: CASSEGLAGSTDTQYF
DNA: TGTGCCAGCAGCGAAGGACTAGCGGGATCCACAGATACGCAGTATTTT

D: TRBD2
V: TRBV30
size: few
J: TRBJ2-1
CDR3: CAWSPNSGSYNEQFF
DNA: TGTGCCTGGAGCCCCAATAGCGGGAGTTACAATGAGCAGTTCTTC